Each of the 4 T cell receptor beta chains below was sequenced from the same sample in a study of persistence of HIV-infected CD4 T cells. An overlapping HIV-1 Gag peptide pool stimulated these cells at 0.95 to 1 ug/peptide/mL. Sorted nonresponding memory CD4+ T cells were CD40L-negative, CD69-negative, CD45RO-high. The immunoSEQ assay was version 4, run in survey mode. Measured with immunoSEQ multiplex PCR; TCRdb has only the in-frame clones, and not every one. The repertoire holds about 40,000 clones, with 75% to 85% as singletons. No antigens are known for them. The sequencing used CD4+ T cells sorted from PBMCs after roughly 18-hour stimulation, collected from a patient who received antiretroviral therapy. These TCRs come from an adult man with HIV who was CMV-seropositive.

CDR3 in amino acids: CASSLDTSTDTQYF. In DNA, the CDR3 is TGTGCCAGCAGCCTCGACACTAGCACAGATACGCAGTATTTT. This sequence joins TRBV6-5 and TRBJ2-3; D gene uncertain. The germline CDR1 and CDR2 sequences are MNHEY and SVGAGI. The CDR3 is 14 amino acids. The V end lost 6 bases, the J end lost 0 bases, and 10 bases lay between the germline ends.

V gene TRBV2 combines with J gene TRBJ1-2; tentative D call: TRBD1 (6 bases). Trimming stripped 11 bases from V and 3 bases from J, with 16 bases between. The germline V gene has CDR1 SNHLY and CDR2 FYNNEI. This CDR3 spans 13 amino acids. CDR3: CAGLRGGDYGYTF. The CDR3 nucleotides are TGTGCCGGACTAAGGGGGGGAGACTATGGCTACACCTTC.

The chain couples TRBV27 to TRBJ1-4; 8 bases fit TRBD1. After removal of 3 bases from V and 4 bases from J, the junction contained 7 bases not matched to a gene. Germline V lookup: CDR1 MNHEY, CDR2 SMNVEV (reference sequence). The CDR3 runs to 16 residues. The CDR3 nucleotides read TGTGCCAGCAGTTTGGCCGGGACAGGAGTTAATGAAAAACTGTTTTTT. This gives the protein CASSLAGTGVNEKLFF. The full variable domain, with the rest looked up from reference TRBV27 and TRBJ1-4, is EAQVTQNPRYLITVTGKKLTVTCSQNMNHEYMSWYRQDPGLGLRQIYYSMNVEVTDKGDVPEGYKVSRKEKRNFPLILESPSPNQTSLYFCASSLAGTGVNEKLFFGSGTQLSVL.

V is TRBV19 and J is TRBJ1-4, with D hard to call. The CDR3 is 15 amino acids. Trimming cost V 0 bases and J 2 bases, with 7 bases left between them. Germline CDR1 and CDR2: LNHDA and SQIVND (reference sequence). The CDR3 DNA reads as TGTGCCAGTAGTATAGACCGCCAGACTAATGAAAAACTGTTTTTT. Translating gives CASSIDRQTNEKLFF.